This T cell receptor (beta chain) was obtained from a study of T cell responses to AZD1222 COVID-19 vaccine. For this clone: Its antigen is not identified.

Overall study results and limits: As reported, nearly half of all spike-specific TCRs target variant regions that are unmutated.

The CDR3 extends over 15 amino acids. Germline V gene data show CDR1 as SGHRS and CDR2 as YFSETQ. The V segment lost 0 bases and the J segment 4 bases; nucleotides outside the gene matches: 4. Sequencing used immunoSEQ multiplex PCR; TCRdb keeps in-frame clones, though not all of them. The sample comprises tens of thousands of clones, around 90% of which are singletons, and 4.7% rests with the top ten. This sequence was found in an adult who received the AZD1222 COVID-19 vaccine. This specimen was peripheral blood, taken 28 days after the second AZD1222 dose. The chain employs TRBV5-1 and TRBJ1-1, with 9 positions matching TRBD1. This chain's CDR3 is CASSLGDRVITEAFF. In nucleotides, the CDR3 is TGCGCCAGCAGCTTGGGGGACAGGGTGATCACTGAAGCTTTCTTT.